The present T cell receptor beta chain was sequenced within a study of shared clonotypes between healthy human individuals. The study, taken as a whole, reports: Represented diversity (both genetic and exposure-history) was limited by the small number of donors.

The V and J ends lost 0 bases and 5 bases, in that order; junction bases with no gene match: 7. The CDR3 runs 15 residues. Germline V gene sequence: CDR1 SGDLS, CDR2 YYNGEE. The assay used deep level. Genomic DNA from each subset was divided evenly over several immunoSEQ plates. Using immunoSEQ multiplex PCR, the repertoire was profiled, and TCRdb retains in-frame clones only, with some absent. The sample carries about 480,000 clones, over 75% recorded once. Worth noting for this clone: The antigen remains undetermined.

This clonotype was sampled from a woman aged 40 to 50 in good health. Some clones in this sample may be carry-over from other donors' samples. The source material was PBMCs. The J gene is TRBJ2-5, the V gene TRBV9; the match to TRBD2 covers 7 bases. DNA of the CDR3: TGTGCCAGCAGCGTAGAGGCGGGAGCGGGGGAGACCCAGTACTTC. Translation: CASSVEAGAGETQYF.